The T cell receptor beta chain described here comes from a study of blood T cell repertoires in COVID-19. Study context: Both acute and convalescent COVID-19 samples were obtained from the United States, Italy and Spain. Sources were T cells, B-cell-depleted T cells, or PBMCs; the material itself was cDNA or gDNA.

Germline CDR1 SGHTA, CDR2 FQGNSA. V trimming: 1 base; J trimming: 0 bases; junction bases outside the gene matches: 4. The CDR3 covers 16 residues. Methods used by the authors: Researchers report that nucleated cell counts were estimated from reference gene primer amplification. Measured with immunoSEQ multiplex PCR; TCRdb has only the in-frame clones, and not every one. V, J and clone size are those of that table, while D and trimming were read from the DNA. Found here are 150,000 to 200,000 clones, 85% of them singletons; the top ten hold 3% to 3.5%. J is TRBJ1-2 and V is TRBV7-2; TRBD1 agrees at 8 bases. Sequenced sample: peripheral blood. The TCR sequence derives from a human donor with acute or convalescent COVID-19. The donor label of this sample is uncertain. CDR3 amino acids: CASSLGRTGSNYGYTF. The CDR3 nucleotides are TGTGCCAGCAGCTTAGGTCGGACAGGGTCTAACTATGGCTACACCTTC.